The TCR beta chain described here comes from a study of tumor-infiltrating lymphocytes in glioblastoma multiforme (dated by TCRdb to the late 2010s). About the full investigation: Whether intratumoral genomic heterogeneity fosters TIL diversity was tested through joint investigation of somatic mutations, TIL diversity and immune response activity.

This clonotype has just one count. The target of this receptor is not known. No much larger clonotype is one base removed from it; base qualities were not supplied. A lone read gives weak evidence. Here is what the overall study found, with its caveats: Generalizability was limited because only one glioblastoma patient was included in the TCR and somatic mutation analysis. The authors noted that sorting T cells into functional subsets, which was not done in the study, would be a future improvement. Clone frequencies may be distorted by RNA-based TCR sequencing because unequal numbers of TCR transcripts are carried by T cells.

Ends trimmed: V by 6 bases, J by 4 bases; bases unmatched to a gene: 8. Inclusive of the bounding cysteine and phenylalanine, the CDR3 is 14 residues long. Left in the record is the CDR3 DNA by itself, 42 bases read in frame from the first base. TCRB libraries were constructed from RNA through three rounds of nested multiplex PCR following a modified ARM-PCR protocol with multiple V-beta primers and a C-beta primer. Starting from around 0.51 ug of total RNA, TCRB-specific cDNA was synthesized using ProtoScript II Reverse Transcriptase and a C-beta primer. The description of the TCRB libraries did not include any unique molecular identifiers. In the third PCR, barcodes and adapters were added over 25 cycles with Deep VentR (exo-) polymerase, after which 250-500 bp bands were gel purified. TCRB libraries were sequenced with 250 bp paired-end reads on an Illumina HiSeq 2500. Per the original workflow: Reads were cleaned with Trimmomatic, merged with FLASH, assigned V, D and J segments with MiGEC, and analyzed with VDJtools. Repertoire diversity was quantified with the Shannon-Wiener diversity index calculated using VDJtools. TCRdb applied fastp at Q25 and MiXCR to the public reads, then kept only in-frame beta chains. For every CDR3 protein sequence, its rows merge into one entry that carries the most common genes and DNA. The V and J calls were determined by TCRdb, not by the authors. In this sample the table shows around 13,000 distinct CDR3 sequences, approximately 68% of which occur a single time. Of the sample, 25% to 30% is held by the ten largest clones.

The AllPrep DNA/RNA mini kit was used to purify genomic DNA and total RNA simultaneously from each of the approximately 10 tumor samples. All RNA had OD 260/280 ratios above 1.9 and RNA integrity numbers above 6.5. The chain is encoded by TRBV12-3 or TRBV12-4 joined to TRBJ2-5, with 7 bases aligning to TRBD1. The receptor was isolated from a male donor with glioblastoma. Material for sequencing was brain tumor tissue. For the CDR3, the sequence is CASRRQGRGETQYF. The DNA is as follows: TGTGCCAGCAGAAGACAGGGAAGGGGAGAGACCCAGTACTTC.